Here is one TCR beta chain with its context. The antigen remains unidentified. There were likely unrecorded immune exposures, though donors were nominally healthy when sampled. The data belong to a study of cytomegalovirus exposure and HLA in healthy donors. The CDR3 runs to 16 residues. Germline CDR1 reads SGHTS; CDR2 reads YDEGEE. Trimming at V came to 4 bases and at J to 8 bases, leaving 12 bases not matched to a gene. Study observations and caveats: The study flagged roughly 160 TCR beta chains as cytomegalovirus-associated.

13 Jbeta primers and 60 Vbeta primers were used for the PCR. Generated by immunoSEQ multiplex PCR, the TCRdb table keeps only in-frame clones and is missing some. The sample lists hundreds of thousands of clones, roughly 82% occurring once. The gene calls are TRBV5-8 and TRBJ2-1, with 10 bases aligning to TRBD2. The TCR originated in a man aged 35-49 years in good health and CMV-seropositive. Sequenced sample: PBMCs. The CDR3 DNA reads TGTGCCAGCAGCCGTCGGACTAGCGGATATGGTGATGAGCAGTTCTTC. Amino acid sequence: CASSRRTSGYGDEQFF. The entire variable domain, with the rest obtained from reference TRBV5-8 and TRBJ2-1, is as follows: EAGVTQSPTHLIKTRGQQATLRCSPISGHTSVYWYQQALGLGLQFLLWYDEGEERNRGNFPPRFSGRQFPNYSSELNVNALELEDSALYLCASSRRTSGYGDEQFFGPGTRLTVL.